The 12 T cell receptor beta chains below all came from one sample that was sequenced in a study of blood T cell repertoires in COVID-19. Sequenced by immunoSEQ multiplex PCR; TCRdb stores in-frame clones only, minus some. Of 200,000 or so clones in the sample, approximately 79% were seen once. Sequencing input: peripheral blood. The origin of the receptors is a man aged 60 to 69 with active or convalescent COVID-19.

The chain couples TRBV14 to TRBJ1-2, with TRBD1 matching over 8 bases. J lost 4 bases, V lost 7 bases, and 11 bases had no gene match. In germline, CDR1 is SGHDN, CDR2 FVKESK. The CDR3 consists of 15 residues. The CDR3 loop reads CASKPFSTGAYGYTF. The DNA for the CDR3 is TGTGCCAGCAAACCGTTCTCGACAGGGGCCTATGGCTACACCTTC.

The chain carries TRBV28 and TRBJ1-4; the match to TRBD1 covers 7 bases. Germline-derived CDR1 and CDR2 are MDHEN and SYDVKM. V trimming: 4 bases; J trimming: 0 bases; junction bases outside the gene matches: 8. The CDR3 is made up of 17 amino acids. CDR3 residues: CASSSQTGSATNEKLFF. CDR3 in DNA: TGTGCCAGCAGTTCCCAGACAGGGTCAGCAACTAATGAAAAACTGTTTTTT.

The chain links TRBV28 to TRBJ1-5, with D maybe TRBD1 (6 bases). In germline, CDR1 is MDHEN, CDR2 SYDVKM. The V and J ends lost 5 bases and 11 bases respectively, with 19 bases between them. The CDR3 totals 14 residues. CDR3 DNA: TGTGCCAGCAGTCCTCGACAGGCCCCCCGAGCCCAGCATTTT. Translated: CASSPRQAPRAQHF.

J is TRBJ2-2 and V is TRBV4-2, with 8 bases lining up with TRBD2. Germline assignment: CDR1 LGHNA and CDR2 YNFKEQ. Unmatched junction bases numbered 7, after V lost 1 base and J lost 3 bases. This CDR3 is 17 amino acids long. The CDR3 here is CASSQVEGLGDTGELFF. CDR3 bases: TGTGCCAGCAGCCAAGTCGAGGGACTAGGGGACACCGGGGAGCTGTTTTTT.

The genes are TRBV28 and TRBJ2-3; 9 bases map to TRBD2. The CDR3 has 17 residues. Germline V lookup: CDR1 MDHEN, CDR2 SYDVKM. The trim removed 7 bases at V and 4 bases at J, leaving 15 bases unmatched. CDR3 region: CASTPGGAGGPADTQYF. The CDR3 nucleotides read TGTGCCAGCACCCCTGGGGGGGCGGGAGGGCCTGCAGATACGCAGTATTTT. The full variable domain, with the rest looked up from reference TRBV28 and TRBJ2-3, is DVKVTQSSRYLVKRTGEKVFLECVQDMDHENMFWYRQDPGLGLRLIYFSYDVKMKEKGDIPEGYSVSREKKERFSLILESASTNQTSMYLCASTPGGAGGPADTQYFGPGTRLTVL.

This clone was observed a few times. V is TRBV7-2 and J is TRBJ2-3, with 9 positions matching TRBD2. Germline values: CDR1 SGHTA, CDR2 FQGNSA. The CDR3 runs 14 residues. V trimming: 4 bases; J trimming: 7 bases; junction bases outside the gene matches: 6. This CDR3 is CASSSGTSSYTQYF. The CDR3 coding sequence is TGTGCCAGCAGCTCCGGGACTAGCAGTTATACGCAGTATTTT.

This clone was found once. The gene calls are TRBV7-2 and TRBJ2-3; D unresolved. The germline gives CDR1 SGHTA, CDR2 FQGNSA. The CDR3 length is 14 residues. Trimming took 1 base from V and 2 from J, leaving 7 bases between them. DNA of the CDR3: TGTGCCAGCAGCTTAGAGGAGTACACAGATACGCAGTATTTT. Its translation is CASSLEEYTDTQYF.

The J gene is TRBJ2-2, the V gene TRBV5-4, with 7 nucleotides matching TRBD1. V dropped 4 bases and J dropped 0; count of bases not matched to a gene: 6. The CDR3 sequence is 16 residues long. Germline assignment: CDR1 SGHNT and CDR2 YYREEE (reference sequence). This CDR3 is CASSTGTAPNTGELFF. The CDR3 DNA follows: TGTGCCAGCAGCACCGGGACAGCCCCGAACACCGGGGAGCTGTTTTTT.

The V gene is TRBV7-2, the J gene TRBJ2-7; TRBD2 matches at 9 bases. Germline CDR1 SGHTA, CDR2 FQGNSA. Trimming cost V 5 bases and J 3 bases; bases outside gene matches: 8. This CDR3 contains 15 residues. DNA for the CDR3: TGTGCCAGCAGCCTGGGGGCGGGAGGGCTCTACGAGCAGTACTTC. Protein product: CASSLGAGGLYEQYF.

This clone was detected once. The chain has TRBV4-3 and TRBJ2-5, with D unresolved. This CDR3 spans 14 amino acids. CDR1 and CDR2 from the germline V gene are LGHNA and YSLEER. Trimming stripped 1 base from V and 2 bases from J, with 8 bases between. CDR3 protein: CASSQVDTQETQYF. The DNA of the CDR3 is TGCGCCAGCAGCCAAGTAGACACACAAGAGACCCAGTACTTC.

CDR3 DNA: TGTGCCAGCAGCGTAGGAGTAGCGGGAGACGAGCAGTACTTC. This translates into CASSVGVAGDEQYF. This chain uses TRBV9 with TRBJ2-7, with 9 bases matching TRBD2. The CDR3 consists of 14 residues. The germline gives CDR1 SGDLS, CDR2 YYNGEE. V gave up 0 bases and J gave up 5 bases; unmatched junction bases: 3.

This clone was detected once. The chain combines TRBV18 with TRBJ1-2, with 7 bases that match TRBD1. The CDR3 sequence is 14 residues long. V shed 5 bases and J 4 bases; nucleotides not matched to a gene: 7. Germline V CDR1 and CDR2: KGHSH, LQKENI. CDR3 DNA sequence: TGTGCCAGCTCAGGGGACAGAGCTAGCTATGGCTACACCTTC. It is translated as CASSGDRASYGYTF.